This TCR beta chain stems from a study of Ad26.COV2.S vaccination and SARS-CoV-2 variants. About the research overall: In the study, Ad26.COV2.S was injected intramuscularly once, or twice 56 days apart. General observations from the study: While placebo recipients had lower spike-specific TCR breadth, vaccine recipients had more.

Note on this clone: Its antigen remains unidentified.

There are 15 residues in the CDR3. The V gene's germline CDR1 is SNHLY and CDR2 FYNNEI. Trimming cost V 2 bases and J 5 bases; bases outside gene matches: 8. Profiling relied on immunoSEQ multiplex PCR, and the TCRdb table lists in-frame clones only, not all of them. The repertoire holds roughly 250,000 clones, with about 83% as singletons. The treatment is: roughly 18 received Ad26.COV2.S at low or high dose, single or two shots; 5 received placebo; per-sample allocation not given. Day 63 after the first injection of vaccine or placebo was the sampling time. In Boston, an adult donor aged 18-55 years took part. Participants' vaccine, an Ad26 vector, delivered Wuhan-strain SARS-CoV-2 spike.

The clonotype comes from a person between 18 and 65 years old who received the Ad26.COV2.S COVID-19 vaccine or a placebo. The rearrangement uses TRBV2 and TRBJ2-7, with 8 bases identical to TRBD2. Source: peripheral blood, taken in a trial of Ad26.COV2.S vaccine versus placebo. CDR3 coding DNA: TGTGCCAGCAGTGAAAACAGCGGGAGAACTGACGAGCAGTACGTC. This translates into CASSENSGRTDEQYV.